This T cell receptor (beta chain) was sequenced in a study of T-cell reconstitution after alpha-beta-depleted transplantation in children. Study-wide results and caveats: Surviving recipient T cells and thymic progenitors produced the high day-60 TCRbeta diversity seen in some patients. Alpha-beta T cells about two months after transplant reportedly derived from several hundred expanded graft clones.

This clonotype was observed a few times. Antigen specificity is unknown. The library targeted TCRbeta and was prepared with unique molecular identifiers. Each CDR3 protein is one row after TCRdb ran MiXCR on the PCR reads. The sample records more than 200,000 distinct CDR3 sequences, approximately 15% being singletons. Germline V gene sequence: CDR1 ENHRY, CDR2 SYGVKD. This CDR3 region has 15 residues. J lost 3 bases, V lost 2 bases, and 6 bases had no gene match. The J gene is TRBJ1-1, the V gene TRBV10-3; TRBD1 matches at 7 bases. This clonotype was sampled from a male patient between 2 and 15 years old who had a stem cell transplant for acute lymphoblastic leukemia, so the T cells may come from the graft donor. The specimen was PBMCs, mostly from graft donor cells, collected 360 days after TCRalphabeta/CD19-depleted stem cell transplant. The chain's CDR3 is CAISEPTTGDTEAFF. CDR3 coding DNA: TGTGCCATCAGTGAGCCTACCACAGGGGACACTGAAGCTTTCTTT.